Listed below are T cell receptor beta chains from one sample, sequenced in a study of response to subunit inactivated influenza vaccine. TCRdb reanalysed the RT-PCR reads using MiXCR and keeps one entry per CDR3 protein. The table lists 200,000 to 250,000 distinct CDR3 sequences, approximately 12% of them singletons. Sequences were derived from non-naive T cells sorted from PBMCs, sampled about 14 days before vaccination. These receptors originate from a man over 45 who received an inactivated influenza vaccine. CDR3s leave out the opening cysteine and the closing phenylalanine or tryptophan. Each record gives: V gene, CDR3 protein.

v_gene: TRBV20-1; CDR3aa: SATTGQSSYEQY
v_gene: TRBV7-2; CDR3aa: ASRAGGLDTQY
v_gene: TRBV28; CDR3aa: ASSRPGGRGETQY
v_gene: TRBV6-5; CDR3aa: ASSYRQAGQTEAF
v_gene: TRBV6-6; CDR3aa: ASSPKGETQY
v_gene: TRBV5-1; CDR3aa: ASSLTAGQGYNEQF
v_gene: TRBV4-1; CDR3aa: ASSQAGTNEETQY
v_gene: TRBV6-1; CDR3aa: ASSEYQGINEQF
v_gene: TRBV12-3/TRBV12-4; CDR3aa: ASSFNPGALGFPIY
v_gene: TRBV3-1; CDR3aa: ASSFQDSSTDTQY
v_gene: TRBV11-2; CDR3aa: ASSRGRPAEAF
v_gene: TRBV4-3; CDR3aa: ASSQGGGRAYEQY
v_gene: TRBV20-1; CDR3aa: SAELRTSGPDTQY
v_gene: TRBV6-2/TRBV6-3; CDR3aa: ASMMGLAAEQY
v_gene: TRBV5-1; CDR3aa: ASSTGTSDRADTQY
v_gene: TRBV20-1; CDR3aa: SATGQNTGELF
v_gene: TRBV20-1; CDR3aa: SADNRLAGGMSSYEQY
v_gene: TRBV7-2; CDR3aa: ASSLAQAGLTAETQY
v_gene: TRBV12-3/TRBV12-4; CDR3aa: VSTRPYYEQY
v_gene: TRBV2; CDR3aa: ASSESKGQRETQY
v_gene: TRBV12-3/TRBV12-4; CDR3aa: ASSPTSGVYEQY
v_gene: TRBV30; CDR3aa: AWNSYNEQF
v_gene: TRBV27; CDR3aa: ASSYKGDEKLF
v_gene: TRBV27; CDR3aa: ATLRTGGKEY
v_gene: TRBV12-3/TRBV12-4; CDR3aa: ASQKGTGQY
v_gene: TRBV28; CDR3aa: ASSQADIYGYT